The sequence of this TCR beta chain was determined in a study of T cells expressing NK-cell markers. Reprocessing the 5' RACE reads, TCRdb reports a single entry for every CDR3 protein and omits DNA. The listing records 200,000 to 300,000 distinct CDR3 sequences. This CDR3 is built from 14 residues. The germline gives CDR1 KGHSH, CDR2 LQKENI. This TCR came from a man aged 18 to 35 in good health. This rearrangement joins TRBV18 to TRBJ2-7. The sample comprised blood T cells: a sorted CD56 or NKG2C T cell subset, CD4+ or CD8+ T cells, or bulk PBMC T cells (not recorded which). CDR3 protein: CASSVPGGTYEQYF.